Listed below are T cell receptor beta chains from one sample, sequenced in a study of CD8+CD57+ T cells in acquired aplastic anemia. TCRdb ran MiXCR on the reads and lists one entry per CDR3 protein. The sample includes 250,000 or so distinct CDR3 sequences, more than 40% seen only once; the top ten take over 7.5%. The sequencing input was sorted CD4+, CD8+, or CD8+CD57+ T cells (not recorded which) from PBMCs. These receptors were obtained from a human donor with aplastic anemia. Both conserved end residues are part of each CDR3. D genes are given only for firm matches. Size tells how often a clone was seen (once, few, many) or the class of an expanded clone, and some rows leave it out.

cdr3_aa: CASSQFQAGANVLTF
cdr3_nt: TGCGCCAGCAGCCAATTCCAAGCTGGGGCCAACGTCCTGACTTTC
d_call: .
clone_size: .
v_call: TRBV4-3
j_call: TRBJ2-6

cdr3_aa: CASSQPILPGGILPNTGELFF
cdr3_nt: TGTGCCAGCAGTCAACCAATCCTCCCAGGCGGTATCCTCCCGAACACCGGGGAGCTGTTTTTT
d_call: .
clone_size: .
v_call: TRBV6-1
j_call: TRBJ2-2

cdr3_aa: CASSPVAGGSYNEQFF
cdr3_nt: TGTGCCAGCAGCCCAGTAGCGGGGGGCTCCTACAATGAGCAGTTCTTC
d_call: TRBD2
clone_size: many
v_call: TRBV7-2
j_call: TRBJ2-1

cdr3_aa: CASLSGTGDYGYTF
cdr3_nt: TGTGCCAGCCTCTCAGGCACGGGGGACTATGGCTACACCTTC
d_call: .
clone_size: few
v_call: TRBV2
j_call: TRBJ1-2

cdr3_aa: CASSFSASGSHYEQYF
cdr3_nt: TGTGCCAGCAGTTTTTCGGCTAGCGGGAGCCACTACGAGCAGTACTTC
d_call: TRBD2
clone_size: .
v_call: TRBV27
j_call: TRBJ2-7

cdr3_aa: CAGSQVKGNTEAFF
cdr3_nt: TGTGCCGGCAGCCAGGTGAAGGGGAACACTGAAGCTTTCTTT
d_call: .
clone_size: .
v_call: TRBV3-1
j_call: TRBJ1-1

cdr3_aa: CASSQARTGKSYNEQFF
cdr3_nt: TGCGCCAGCAGCCAAGCCCGGACAGGCAAGTCCTACAATGAGCAGTTCTTC
d_call: TRBD1
clone_size: .
v_call: TRBV4-1
j_call: TRBJ2-1

cdr3_aa: CASRTSNANTEELFF
cdr3_nt: TGTGCCAGCAGAACCTCTAACGCGAACACCGAGGAGCTGTTTTTT
d_call: .
clone_size: .
v_call: TRBV12-3/TRBV12-4
j_call: TRBJ2-2

cdr3_aa: CATSGDSDTEAFF
cdr3_nt: TGTGCCACCAGTGGAGACAGTGACACTGAAGCTTTCTTT
d_call: .
clone_size: .
v_call: TRBV24-1
j_call: TRBJ1-1

cdr3_aa: CASSYEGEVNEQFF
cdr3_nt: TGTGCCAGCAGTTACGAGGGAGAGGTCAATGAGCAGTTCTTC
d_call: .
clone_size: few
v_call: TRBV6-5
j_call: TRBJ2-1

cdr3_aa: CASSLSAGHTEAFF
cdr3_nt: TGTGCCAGCAGTTTATCGGCAGGACACACTGAAGCTTTCTTT
d_call: .
clone_size: .
v_call: TRBV12-3/TRBV12-4
j_call: TRBJ1-1

cdr3_aa: CASSVGQGKGGQFF
cdr3_nt: TGTGCCAGCAGTGTGGGACAGGGGAAGGGCGGGCAGTTCTTC
d_call: TRBD1
clone_size: .
v_call: TRBV25-1
j_call: TRBJ2-1

cdr3_aa: CASSHRTNYEQYF
cdr3_nt: TGCGCCAGCAGCCACCGCACTAACTACGAGCAGTACTTC
d_call: .
clone_size: .
v_call: TRBV7-2
j_call: TRBJ2-7

cdr3_aa: CASSLKDYTDTQYF
cdr3_nt: TGTGCCAGCAGCTTGAAGGACTACACAGATACGCAGTATTTT
d_call: .
clone_size: .
v_call: TRBV7-9
j_call: TRBJ2-3

cdr3_aa: CASGLSRNSPLHF
cdr3_nt: TGTGCTAGTGGTTTGTCGAGGAATTCACCCCTCCACTTT
d_call: .
clone_size: once
v_call: TRBV12-5
j_call: TRBJ1-6

cdr3_aa: CASRSSGRVSYNEQFF
cdr3_nt: TGCGCCAGCAGGTCTAGCGGGAGGGTCTCCTACAATGAGCAGTTCTTC
d_call: TRBD2
clone_size: .
v_call: TRBV10-2
j_call: TRBJ2-1

cdr3_aa: CASSLAGLAGYEQYF
cdr3_nt: TGCGCCAGCAGCTTGGCGGGACTAGCTGGTTACGAGCAGTACTTC
d_call: TRBD2
clone_size: few
v_call: TRBV5-1
j_call: TRBJ2-7

cdr3_aa: CASSFFRNTEAFF
cdr3_nt: TGTGCCAGCAGTTTCTTCCGTAACACTGAAGCTTTCTTT
d_call: .
clone_size: many
v_call: TRBV27
j_call: TRBJ1-1

cdr3_aa: CASTPNGAERYNSPLHF
cdr3_nt: TGTGCCAGCACCCCGAACGGGGCAGAGCGTTATAATTCACCCCTCCACTTT
d_call: .
clone_size: many
v_call: TRBV5-8
j_call: TRBJ1-6

cdr3_aa: CATSDRRVYEQYF
cdr3_nt: TGCGCCACCTCGGACAGGAGGGTCTACGAGCAGTACTTC
d_call: .
clone_size: many
v_call: TRBV10-2
j_call: TRBJ2-7

cdr3_aa: CASSNLELGSYNEQFF
cdr3_nt: TGTGCCAGCAGTAACCTCGAGCTGGGCTCCTACAATGAGCAGTTCTTC
d_call: .
clone_size: .
v_call: TRBV6-2/TRBV6-3
j_call: TRBJ2-1

cdr3_aa: CASAGTATYEQYF
cdr3_nt: TGTGCCAGCGCTGGGACAGCTACCTACGAGCAGTACTTC
d_call: TRBD1
clone_size: once
v_call: TRBV7-2
j_call: TRBJ2-7

cdr3_aa: CASSPDRGQANYGYTF
cdr3_nt: TGTGCCAGCAGCCCGGACAGGGGTCAAGCTAACTATGGCTACACCTTC
d_call: TRBD1
clone_size: many
v_call: TRBV7-9
j_call: TRBJ1-2

cdr3_aa: CSVNSGGEQYF
cdr3_nt: TGCAGCGTAAATTCAGGGGGCGAGCAGTACTTC
d_call: TRBD1
clone_size: .
v_call: TRBV29-1
j_call: TRBJ2-7

cdr3_aa: CSAGGYGQETQYF
cdr3_nt: TGCAGCGCCGGGGGGTACGGCCAAGAGACCCAGTACTTC
d_call: TRBD2
clone_size: .
v_call: TRBV29-1
j_call: TRBJ2-5

cdr3_aa: CASSPRQVSNQPQHF
cdr3_nt: TGTGCCAGCTCACCAAGACAGGTTAGCAATCAGCCCCAGCATTTT
d_call: .
clone_size: .
v_call: TRBV18
j_call: TRBJ1-5

cdr3_aa: CASSLATTETQYF
cdr3_nt: TGTGCCAGCAGCTTAGCTACTACCGAGACCCAGTACTTC
d_call: .
clone_size: .
v_call: TRBV7-2
j_call: TRBJ2-5